Listed below are T cell receptor beta chains from one sample, sequenced in a study of blood T cell repertoires in COVID-19. The protocol was immunoSEQ multiplex PCR, while the TCRdb copy is restricted to in-frame clones and leaves out a portion. The sample holds roughly 34,000 clones, around 75% seen once. Specimen: peripheral blood. The receptors come from an elderly man with active or convalescent COVID-19. CDR3s include the opening cysteine and the closing phenylalanine or tryptophan. Each record gives: CDR3 DNA, CDR3 protein, clone size, J gene, V gene, D gene. A D gene is named only where the DNA matches it firmly. Expanded clones get a size class; other rows say once, few or many, or leave the size out.

CDR3nt: TGCGCCAGCAGTGACCGTAGACGGCGCGCGGGTGGCTACACCTTC; CDR3aa: CASSDRRRRAGGYTF; abundance: NA; j_gene: TRBJ1-2; v_gene: TRBV10-2; d_gene: NA
CDR3nt: TGCAGTGCTAGTGGGGGACTAGCGGGAGTAGTGCGGGGTGAGCAGTTCTTC; CDR3aa: CSASGGLAGVVRGEQFF; abundance: NA; j_gene: TRBJ2-1; v_gene: TRBV20-1; d_gene: TRBD2
CDR3nt: TGTGCCATCAGGCCTGGGACAGGGGGATTGGGCGAGCAGTTCTTC; CDR3aa: CAIRPGTGGLGEQFF; abundance: NA; j_gene: TRBJ2-1; v_gene: TRBV10-3; d_gene: TRBD1
CDR3nt: TGTGCCAGCAGCCAAGAGGGTAGCGGGAGTGCAGATACGCAGTATTTT; CDR3aa: CASSQEGSGSADTQYF; abundance: NA; j_gene: TRBJ2-3; v_gene: TRBV3-1/TRBV3-2; d_gene: TRBD2
CDR3nt: TGTGCCAGCAGCCAAGGATCCGGGACAGGGTTCTCACCCCTCCACTTT; CDR3aa: CASSQGSGTGFSPLHF; abundance: NA; j_gene: TRBJ1-6; v_gene: TRBV14; d_gene: TRBD1
CDR3nt: TGTGCCAGCAGTAGAGGTCTGGAGTTCAATGAGCAGTTCTTC; CDR3aa: CASSRGLEFNEQFF; abundance: few; j_gene: TRBJ2-1; v_gene: TRBV6-6; d_gene: NA
CDR3nt: TGTGCCACCAGTGATTTCCCTCTTATGGGGGAGGAGGATACGCAGTATTTT; CDR3aa: CATSDFPLMGEEDTQYF; abundance: NA; j_gene: TRBJ2-3; v_gene: TRBV24-1; d_gene: NA
CDR3nt: TGTGCCAGCAGTCCCTTAGCGGGAAACCCCGCCAGAAATGAGCAGTTCTTC; CDR3aa: CASSPLAGNPARNEQFF; abundance: NA; j_gene: TRBJ2-1; v_gene: TRBV27; d_gene: TRBD2
CDR3nt: TGCAGCGTTGTTACAGATGGAGAGACCCAGTACTTC; CDR3aa: CSVVTDGETQYF; abundance: once; j_gene: TRBJ2-5; v_gene: TRBV29-1; d_gene: NA
CDR3nt: TGTGCCAGCAGTTACTCAGCGACAGGAGCCTACGAGCAGTACTTC; CDR3aa: CASSYSATGAYEQYF; abundance: NA; j_gene: TRBJ2-7; v_gene: TRBV6-5; d_gene: NA
CDR3nt: TGTGCCAGCAGCAAAGACCGGTGGCGGGGGGTCACAGATACGCAGTATTTT; CDR3aa: CASSKDRWRGVTDTQYF; abundance: NA; j_gene: TRBJ2-3; v_gene: TRBV21-1; d_gene: NA
CDR3nt: TGCGCCAGCAACGGACTAGAGTCCTACGAGCAGTACTTC; CDR3aa: CASNGLESYEQYF; abundance: NA; j_gene: TRBJ2-7; v_gene: TRBV10-2; d_gene: TRBD2
CDR3nt: TGTGCCAGCAGCCAAGGGCGGCGATTTGGAAGCTATGGCTACACCTTC; CDR3aa: CASSQGRRFGSYGYTF; abundance: NA; j_gene: TRBJ1-2; v_gene: TRBV3-1/TRBV3-2; d_gene: NA
CDR3nt: TGTGCCAGCAGCTTAGTTGGCGGCCGGGAGACCCAGTACTTC; CDR3aa: CASSLVGGRETQYF; abundance: NA; j_gene: TRBJ2-5; v_gene: TRBV7-2; d_gene: NA
CDR3nt: TGTGCCAGCATCCGACAGGGTGTCACTGAAGCTTTCTTT; CDR3aa: CASIRQGVTEAFF; abundance: few; j_gene: TRBJ1-1; v_gene: TRBV7-9; d_gene: TRBD1
CDR3nt: TGTGCCAGCAGCGAAAGACAGACCAACAACTATGGCTACACCTTC; CDR3aa: CASSERQTNNYGYTF; abundance: NA; j_gene: TRBJ1-2; v_gene: TRBV7-2; d_gene: NA
CDR3nt: TGTGCCAGCAGCTTTGCATCGATTGGAGCCTACGAGCAGTACTTC; CDR3aa: CASSFASIGAYEQYF; abundance: once; j_gene: TRBJ2-7; v_gene: TRBV5-8; d_gene: NA
CDR3nt: TGTGCCAGCAGTAGATACGACAGGGGCTCTGAAGCTTTCTTT; CDR3aa: CASSRYDRGSEAFF; abundance: once; j_gene: TRBJ1-1; v_gene: TRBV28; d_gene: TRBD1
CDR3nt: TGTGCCAGCAGTTTGGGCAGCAACAATGAGCAGTTCTTC; CDR3aa: CASSLGSNNEQFF; abundance: once; j_gene: TRBJ2-1; v_gene: TRBV12-3/TRBV12-4; d_gene: NA
CDR3nt: TGTGCCACCAGCCCCCCTGCTAGCGGGGACAATGAGCAGTTCTTC; CDR3aa: CATSPPASGDNEQFF; abundance: NA; j_gene: TRBJ2-1; v_gene: TRBV15; d_gene: TRBD2
CDR3nt: TGTGCCAGCAGCCGACTAGCGGGAGCAGGAGAGACCCAGTACTTC; CDR3aa: CASSRLAGAGETQYF; abundance: NA; j_gene: TRBJ2-5; v_gene: TRBV7-6; d_gene: TRBD2
CDR3nt: TGTGCCAGCAGTGACGTTGGCGGGAGTGCAGATACGCAGTATTTT; CDR3aa: CASSDVGGSADTQYF; abundance: NA; j_gene: TRBJ2-3; v_gene: TRBV2; d_gene: TRBD2
CDR3nt: TGTGCCAGCAGTGAGAATCCCAGGGGGGCAGATACGCAGTATTTT; CDR3aa: CASSENPRGADTQYF; abundance: NA; j_gene: TRBJ2-3; v_gene: TRBV2; d_gene: NA
CDR3nt: TGTGCCTTCGCAACTAATGAAAAACTGTTTTTT; CDR3aa: CAFATNEKLFF; abundance: NA; j_gene: TRBJ1-4; v_gene: TRBV30; d_gene: NA
CDR3nt: TGTGCCAGCAGTGTAACAGAGCTGAACACTGAAGCTTTCTTT; CDR3aa: CASSVTELNTEAFF; abundance: NA; j_gene: TRBJ1-1; v_gene: TRBV2; d_gene: NA
CDR3nt: TGTGCCAGCAGTTACGTTAGCGGGACCTCGAATACGCAGTATTTT; CDR3aa: CASSYVSGTSNTQYF; abundance: NA; j_gene: TRBJ2-3; v_gene: TRBV6-2/TRBV6-3; d_gene: TRBD2
CDR3nt: TGTGCCAGCAGTCCGGGGACAGTAAGCACCGGGGAGCTGTTTTTT; CDR3aa: CASSPGTVSTGELFF; abundance: NA; j_gene: TRBJ2-2; v_gene: TRBV6-6; d_gene: TRBD1
CDR3nt: TGTGCCAGCAGCGTAGGATGGACAACATACAATGAGCAGTTCTTC; CDR3aa: CASSVGWTTYNEQFF; abundance: NA; j_gene: TRBJ2-1; v_gene: TRBV9; d_gene: NA
CDR3nt: TGTGCCAGCAGCGCAGGTAGGTCTAGCGGAGAAACCTACGAGCAGTACTTC; CDR3aa: CASSAGRSSGETYEQYF; abundance: few; j_gene: TRBJ2-7; v_gene: TRBV9; d_gene: TRBD2
CDR3nt: TGTGCCAGCAGCGCCCGGACAGGGGAGAATCAGCCCCAGCATTTT; CDR3aa: CASSARTGENQPQHF; abundance: NA; j_gene: TRBJ1-5; v_gene: TRBV7-2; d_gene: TRBD1
CDR3nt: TGTGCCAGCAGACAACAGGGAGTGCGGACTGAAGCTTTCTTT; CDR3aa: CASRQQGVRTEAFF; abundance: once; j_gene: TRBJ1-1; v_gene: TRBV11-2; d_gene: NA
CDR3nt: TGTGCCAGCAGTACAGGGGGACTCTATGGCTACACCTTC; CDR3aa: CASSTGGLYGYTF; abundance: NA; j_gene: TRBJ1-2; v_gene: TRBV6-5; d_gene: TRBD1
CDR3nt: TGTGCCAGCAGGTCTTACGGGGTAACCTACAATGAGCAGTTCTTC; CDR3aa: CASRSYGVTYNEQFF; abundance: few; j_gene: TRBJ2-1; v_gene: TRBV28; d_gene: NA
CDR3nt: TGCGCCAGCAGCGGGACTAGCGGGAGTTCCTACAATGAGCAGTTCTTC; CDR3aa: CASSGTSGSSYNEQFF; abundance: NA; j_gene: TRBJ2-1; v_gene: TRBV5-1; d_gene: TRBD2
CDR3nt: TGTGCCAGCAGTGTAGGGCCAGGGAAAACGTTCGCGAACACCGGGGAGCTGTTTTTT; CDR3aa: CASSVGPGKTFANTGELFF; abundance: NA; j_gene: TRBJ2-2; v_gene: TRBV6-1; d_gene: NA
CDR3nt: TGCGCCAGCAGCTCCGTGACAGGGGGCAGCGACACTGAAGCTTTCTTT; CDR3aa: CASSSVTGGSDTEAFF; abundance: NA; j_gene: TRBJ1-1; v_gene: TRBV5-1; d_gene: TRBD1
CDR3nt: TGCAGCGCCTCAGGGTGGAATCAGCCCCAGCATTTT; CDR3aa: CSASGWNQPQHF; abundance: NA; j_gene: TRBJ1-5; v_gene: TRBV29-1; d_gene: NA
CDR3nt: TGTGCCAGCAGCTTCATCACGATGTTCAGGGGTGAAGCTTTCTTT; CDR3aa: CASSFITMFRGEAFF; abundance: NA; j_gene: TRBJ1-1; v_gene: TRBV7-9; d_gene: NA
CDR3nt: TGTGCCAGCACTCAGGGCTACGAGCAGTACTTC; CDR3aa: CASTQGYEQYF; abundance: few; j_gene: TRBJ2-7; v_gene: TRBV28; d_gene: NA
CDR3nt: TGTGCCAGTAGTCCCTCTGTGATTGCGGGAGGATTCAATGAGCAGTTCTTC; CDR3aa: CASSPSVIAGGFNEQFF; abundance: NA; j_gene: TRBJ2-1; v_gene: TRBV19; d_gene: TRBD2
CDR3nt: TGCGCCAGCAGCGTTTCGGCAGATACGCAGTATTTT; CDR3aa: CASSVSADTQYF; abundance: NA; j_gene: TRBJ2-3; v_gene: TRBV5-1; d_gene: NA
CDR3nt: TGTGCCTGGAGTGTACAGGGGGCCTATGGCTACACCTTC; CDR3aa: CAWSVQGAYGYTF; abundance: once; j_gene: TRBJ1-2; v_gene: TRBV30; d_gene: TRBD1
CDR3nt: TGTGCCAGCAGCCGGACAGGGGGCGATGGCTACACCTTC; CDR3aa: CASSRTGGDGYTF; abundance: NA; j_gene: TRBJ1-2; v_gene: TRBV7-9; d_gene: TRBD1
CDR3nt: TGCGCCAGCATTGCGGGAGTGGCAGATACGCAGTATTTT; CDR3aa: CASIAGVADTQYF; abundance: NA; j_gene: TRBJ2-3; v_gene: TRBV10-2; d_gene: TRBD2
CDR3nt: TGTGCCAGCAGCTTATCGGCAGGGTCAGATACGCAGTATTTT; CDR3aa: CASSLSAGSDTQYF; abundance: NA; j_gene: TRBJ2-3; v_gene: TRBV11-2; d_gene: NA
CDR3nt: TGCGCCAGCAGAAAGACATCTGACAATGAGCAGTTCTTC; CDR3aa: CASRKTSDNEQFF; abundance: NA; j_gene: TRBJ2-1; v_gene: TRBV5-1; d_gene: NA
CDR3nt: TGTGCCAGTAGTATAAAGGGGAGAGCGGGAGGCCCGACCAGTTACAATGAGCAGTTCTTC; CDR3aa: CASSIKGRAGGPTSYNEQFF; abundance: NA; j_gene: TRBJ2-1; v_gene: TRBV19; d_gene: TRBD2
CDR3nt: TGTGCCAGCAGAGGACAATCCTCCTACAATGAGCAGTTCTTC; CDR3aa: CASRGQSSYNEQFF; abundance: NA; j_gene: TRBJ2-1; v_gene: TRBV13; d_gene: NA
CDR3nt: TGTGCCAGCAGCTTAGATCGGCAAGAGACCCAGTACTTC; CDR3aa: CASSLDRQETQYF; abundance: NA; j_gene: TRBJ2-5; v_gene: TRBV11-3; d_gene: NA
CDR3nt: TGTGCCAGCAGTTCGGACAGGGGATATTCACCCCTCCACTTT; CDR3aa: CASSSDRGYSPLHF; abundance: NA; j_gene: TRBJ1-6; v_gene: TRBV28; d_gene: TRBD1
CDR3nt: TGTGCCAGCAACGCGGGAGTTTGGCCAGATACGCAGTATTTT; CDR3aa: CASNAGVWPDTQYF; abundance: NA; j_gene: TRBJ2-3; v_gene: TRBV18; d_gene: TRBD2
CDR3nt: TGTGCCAGCAGCCAACGACCGGGCTACGAGCAGTACTTC; CDR3aa: CASSQRPGYEQYF; abundance: NA; j_gene: TRBJ2-7; v_gene: TRBV11-3; d_gene: NA
CDR3nt: TGCGCCAGCAATGTCGGGAGAGCGGGGCAAGAGACCCAGTACTTC; CDR3aa: CASNVGRAGQETQYF; abundance: NA; j_gene: TRBJ2-5; v_gene: TRBV5-1; d_gene: TRBD2
CDR3nt: TGTGCCAGCAGCCAATATCACAGTAACTATGGCTACACCTTC; CDR3aa: CASSQYHSNYGYTF; abundance: NA; j_gene: TRBJ1-2; v_gene: TRBV14; d_gene: NA
CDR3nt: TGCGCCAGCATACCAGAAAGGGGGCGCGTGGACACCGGGGAGCTGTTTTTT; CDR3aa: CASIPERGRVDTGELFF; abundance: NA; j_gene: TRBJ2-2; v_gene: TRBV10-2; d_gene: TRBD1
CDR3nt: TGTGCCAGCAGTTCTGGCAGGTCAACGAACACCGGGGAGCTGTTTTTT; CDR3aa: CASSSGRSTNTGELFF; abundance: once; j_gene: TRBJ2-2; v_gene: TRBV6-5; d_gene: NA
CDR3nt: TGTGCCAGCAGTAAGCAGGGTAACTATGGCTACACCTTC; CDR3aa: CASSKQGNYGYTF; abundance: NA; j_gene: TRBJ1-2; v_gene: TRBV5-6; d_gene: NA
CDR3nt: TGTGCCAGCAGCTTAGGTTACAGTAACCAAGAGACCCAGTACTTC; CDR3aa: CASSLGYSNQETQYF; abundance: NA; j_gene: TRBJ2-5; v_gene: TRBV11-3; d_gene: NA
CDR3nt: TGTGCCAGCAGCTTAGGGCTAGCGGGAGACACAGATACGCAGTATTTT; CDR3aa: CASSLGLAGDTDTQYF; abundance: once; j_gene: TRBJ2-3; v_gene: TRBV7-8; d_gene: TRBD2
CDR3nt: TGTGCCAGCAGCTTGGGTACAGGTCTCTATGGCTACACCTTC; CDR3aa: CASSLGTGLYGYTF; abundance: few; j_gene: TRBJ1-2; v_gene: TRBV11-2; d_gene: NA